The 10 T cell receptor beta chains in this list originate from one sample, sequenced in a study of T cells after yellow fever vaccination. TCRdb reanalysed the 5' RACE reads using MiXCR and keeps one entry per CDR3 protein. The sample shows more than 300,000 distinct CDR3 sequences, about 11% of them seen only once. Sequenced here: CD4+ T cells sorted from PBMCs, sampled 45 days after the yellow fever booster vaccination. The receptor source for this set is a man aged 18-30 years who received the YFV17D yellow fever vaccine.

The V gene is TRBV6-2 or TRBV6-3, the J gene TRBJ2-7, with a tentative D call TRBD1 (5 bases). The CDR3 contains 11 residues. Germline CDR1 reads MNHEY; CDR2 reads SVGEGT. Trimming shortened V by 6 bases and J by 6 bases, and 9 bases separated the two germline ends. The CDR3 DNA reads TGTGCCAGCAGGAGGCAGGGCGAGCAGTACTTC. Protein: CASRRQGEQYF.

This clonotype was seen a handful of times. The chain uses TRBV5-1 and TRBJ2-3; D may be TRBD2 (6 bases). The CDR3 consists of 16 residues. Germline V lookup: CDR1 SGHRS, CDR2 YFSETQ. V lost 3 bases and J lost 0, with 14 bases in between. The CDR3 DNA is TGCGCCAGCAGCTCCCATCCGGGGGTTAGCACAGATACGCAGTATTTT. This encodes CASSSHPGVSTDTQYF.

The table lists this clonotype with a few counts. The rearrangement joins TRBV7-2 to TRBJ1-1, with unresolved D. Deletions cut 5 bases from V and 1 base from J, with 11 bases between. The CDR3 has 14 residues. Germline loops: CDR1 SGHTA, CDR2 FQGNSA. CDR3 DNA sequence: TGTGCCAGCAGCCCGCACGAAGGGAACACTGAAGCTTTCTTT. It yields the protein CASSPHEGNTEAFF.

This clonotype was seen a few times. V gene TRBV6-2 or TRBV6-3 combines with J gene TRBJ2-7; a weak D match, TRBD2 (6 bases). This CDR3 contains 13 residues. V dropped 6 bases and J dropped 3 bases, with 12 bases sitting between them. The germline CDR1 and CDR2 sequences are MNHEY and SVGEGT. CDR3 amino acids: CASRTPGVYEQYV. The CDR3 DNA follows: TGTGCCAGCAGAACTCCGGGAGTCTACGAGCAGTACGTC.

Only a few counts were recorded for this clonotype. Because the CDR3 is missing its conserved closing phenylalanine or tryptophan, this is likely a read error. The rearrangement links TRBV7-2 to TRBJ2-4; D not certain. There are 15 residues in the CDR3. CDR1 and CDR2 (germline): SGHTA, FQGNSA. V dropped 1 base and J dropped 4 bases, with 11 bases sitting between them. Written as DNA, the CDR3 is TGTGCCAGCAGCTTAGGGGTAGGGTCGAAAAACATTCAGTACTAC. Its protein product is CASSLGVGSKNIQYY.

V is TRBV9 and J is TRBJ2-7, with D perhaps given as TRBD1 or TRBD2 (5 bases each). Trimming left V 3 bases short and J 2 bases short, with 12 bases between. The germline V gene encodes CDR1 SGDLS and CDR2 YYNGEE. CDR3 length equals 14 residues. CDR3 DNA sequence: TGTGCCAGCAGCGCTGGGACCACAGCCTACGAGCAGTACTTC. It yields the protein CASSAGTTAYEQYF.

In this sample, this clonotype turned up a few times. The chain combines TRBV7-2 with TRBJ2-3, with D possibly called TRBD1 or TRBD2 (6 bases each). Germline CDR1 and CDR2: SGHTA and FQGNSA. With 5 bases removed from V and 6 bases from J, the gap between germline ends came to 21 bases. This CDR3 has 16 residues. The CDR3 sequence: CASSPDPRGHVDTQYF. DNA of the CDR3: TGTGCCAGCAGCCCCGACCCACGGGGGCACGTCGATACGCAGTATTTT.

This clonotype was observed at least ten times. The CDR3: CASMDRGAEDKNIQYF. The CDR3, as DNA: TGTGCCAGCATGGATCGGGGGGCAGAGGACAAAAACATTCAGTACTTC. The chain couples TRBV6-2 or TRBV6-3 to TRBJ2-4; D possibly corresponds to TRBD2 (7 bases). Germline V lookup: CDR1 MNHEY, CDR2 SVGEGT. This CDR3 has 16 amino acids. Trimming took off 7 bases at V and 3 bases at J, with 19 bases between the two ends.

In this sample, this clonotype turned up many times. The J gene is TRBJ2-1, the V gene TRBV7-3; TRBD2 matches 7 bases. The CDR3 spans 15 residues. The germline CDR1 and CDR2 sequences are SGHTA and FQGTGA. V dropped 1 base and J dropped 10; count of bases not matched to a gene: 10. The CDR3 reads CASSLSASGPREQFF. In DNA form, the CDR3 reads TGTGCCAGCAGCTTAAGTGCTAGCGGCCCAAGAGAGCAGTTCTTC. Full variable domain (outside the CDR3, taken from reference TRBV7-3 and TRBJ2-1): GAGVSQTPSNKVTEKGKYVELRCDPISGHTALYWYRQSLGQGPEFLIYFQGTGAADDSGLPNDRFFAVRPEGSVSTLKIQRTERGDSAVYLCASSLSASGPREQFFGPGTRLTVL.

J is TRBJ2-5 and V is TRBV6-2 or TRBV6-3, with 10 bases matching TRBD2. This CDR3 contains 17 residues. CDR1 and CDR2 from the germline V gene are MNHEY and SVGEGT. V gave up 0 bases and J gave up 5 bases; unmatched junction bases: 9. DNA of the CDR3: TGTGCCAGCAGTTACTCGACCAGCGGGGGGGCTTGGGAGACCCAGTACTTC. Translating it yields CASSYSTSGGAWETQYF.